This passage covers 26 T cell receptor beta chains from one sample sequenced in a study of T cell responses to AZD1222 COVID-19 vaccine. Only in-frame clones appear in the TCRdb table, and some are missing; sequencing was by immunoSEQ multiplex PCR. The sample shows tens of thousands of clones, 75% to 85% of them seen only once. This sample comprised peripheral blood, obtained on day 0 of AZD1222 vaccination. All receptors derive from an adult in good health.

This chain joins TRBV27 and TRBJ1-6; no clear D. Germline CDR1 is MNHEY and CDR2 is SMNVEV (reference sequence). The CDR3 has 16 residues. V shed 3 bases and J shed 3 bases, with 12 bases lying between them. The CDR3 region is CASSFGPTDYNSPLHF. The CDR3 nucleotides read TGTGCCAGCAGTTTCGGGCCGACCGACTATAATTCACCCCTCCACTTT.

The chain is built from TRBV5-4 and TRBJ1-3; no clear D gene. CDR1 SGHNT and CDR2 YYREEE come from the germline V gene (reference sequence). The ends were cut back, 1 base at V and 8 bases at J, with 4 bases in the middle. The CDR3 has 11 amino acids. CDR3 sequence (DNA): TGTGCCAGCAGCTTGTTGGACACCATATATTTT. Residues: CASSLLDTIYF.

This clone was counted between two and nine times. The chain uses TRBV5-5 and TRBJ1-5, with D hard to call. Germline V gives CDR1 SGHKS, CDR2 YYEKEE (reference sequence). This CDR3 comprises 13 residues. V was trimmed by 1 base and J by 6 bases, leaving 8 bases between them. The CDR3 spells CASSLSVRQPQHF. The CDR3, as DNA: TGTGCCAGCAGCTTGTCGGTTCGTCAGCCCCAGCATTTT. The whole variable domain, remainder taken from reference TRBV5-5 and TRBJ1-5, is DAGVTQSPTHLIKTRGQQVTLRCSPISGHKSVSWYQQVLGQGPQFIFQYYEKEERGRGNFPDRFSARQFPNYSSELNVNALLLGDSALYLCASSLSVRQPQHFGDGTRLSIL.

The chain employs TRBV29-1 and TRBJ2-5; D possibly corresponds to TRBD1 (6 bases). Per the germline V gene, CDR1 is SQVTM and CDR2 is ANQGSEA. V lost 6 bases to trimming and J lost 4 bases, with 15 bases between them. The CDR3 is made up of 13 amino acids. Written as DNA, the CDR3 is TGCAGCGTGGGACACGTACTGGGAGAGACCCAGTACTTC. Its protein product is CSVGHVLGETQYF.

This clone has just one count. This sequence joins TRBV5-1 and TRBJ2-7, with D perhaps matching TRBD1 (6 bases). Between the trimmed V and J ends, which lost 0 bases and 3 bases, there was a span of 10 bases. CDR3 size: 14 residues. CDR1 is SGHRS and CDR2 is YFSETQ in the germline V gene. The CDR3: CASSLGIGGYEQYF. The CDR3 DNA sequence: TGCGCCAGCAGCTTGGGAATAGGGGGCTACGAGCAGTACTTC. Looking up the rest from reference TRBV5-1 and TRBJ2-7 gives the full variable domain: KAGVTQTPRYLIKTRGQQVTLSCSPISGHRSVSWYQQTPGQGLQFLFEYFSETQRNKGNFPGRFSGRQFSNSRSEMNVSTLELGDSALYLCASSLGIGGYEQYFGPGTRLTVT.

A few counts support this clone. V gene TRBV5-1 combines with J gene TRBJ2-1; D may be TRBD1 or TRBD2 (5 bases each). The CDR3 spans 15 residues. Trimming cost V 0 bases and J 8 bases, with 15 bases left between them. CDR1 is SGHRS, CDR2 YFSETQ, per germline. The CDR3 nucleotides read TGCGCCAGCAGCTTGGGGAATGTAAGGGACGATGAGCAGTTCTTC. Protein: CASSLGNVRDDEQFF.

This chain connects TRBV30 to TRBJ2-2; tentative D call: TRBD1 (5 bases). This CDR3 contains 15 residues. Germline CDR1 GTSNPN, CDR2 SVGIG (reference sequence). The V end lost 1 base, the J end lost 0 bases, and 9 bases lay between the germline ends. This CDR3 is CAWSGGPTNTGELFF. In nucleotides, the CDR3 is TGTGCCTGGAGTGGGGGCCCAACGAACACCGGGGAGCTGTTTTTT.

The V gene is TRBV9, the J gene TRBJ2-7; a weak D match, TRBD1 (6 bases). With 1 base removed from V and 4 bases from J, the gap between germline ends came to 15 bases. Germline CDR1 SGDLS, CDR2 YYNGEE. The CDR3 has 15 amino acids. CDR3 protein: CASSVQSGVGYEQYF. CDR3 bases: TGTGCCAGCAGCGTACAATCAGGGGTGGGGTACGAGCAGTACTTC.

The chain is built from TRBV7-9 and TRBJ1-6; possibly TRBD1 for D (6 bases). The CDR3 length is 13 residues. The germline V and J ends were trimmed by 2 bases and 10 bases, with 9 bases remaining between them. The V gene's germline CDR1 is SEHNR and CDR2 FQNEAQ (reference sequence). The CDR3 is CASSLKGGSPLHF. CDR3 DNA sequence: TGTGCCAGCAGCTTAAAGGGGGGATCACCCCTCCACTTT.

This sequence joins TRBV19 and TRBJ2-5, with D perhaps matching TRBD2 (6 bases). The ends were cut back, 3 bases at V and 2 bases at J, with 13 bases in the middle. Germline V gene data show CDR1 as LNHDA and CDR2 as SQIVND (reference sequence). The CDR3 sequence is 15 residues long. In nucleotides, the CDR3 is TGTGCCAGTAGTATGGGCTGGGGACTGCAAGAGACCCAGTACTTC. Translation: CASSMGWGLQETQYF.

This chain connects TRBV27 to TRBJ2-4; 10 bases fit TRBD1. Germline assignment: CDR1 MNHEY and CDR2 SMNVEV (reference sequence). The CDR3 is 15 residues long. Unmatched junction bases numbered 12, after V lost 7 bases and J lost 9 bases. CDR3 loop: CASTSTGTGVGIQYF. In DNA, the CDR3 is TGTGCCAGCACCTCAACCGGGACAGGGGTGGGCATTCAGTACTTC.

The chain employs TRBV5-5 and TRBJ1-3, with 7 bases identical to TRBD1. The CDR3 covers 16 residues. Trimming at V came to 3 bases and at J to 0 bases, leaving 6 bases not matched to a gene. Germline assignment: CDR1 SGHKS and CDR2 YYEKEE (reference sequence). The CDR3 loop is CASSWKGDSSGNTIYF. CDR3 in DNA: TGTGCCAGCAGCTGGAAGGGGGACAGCTCTGGAAACACCATATATTTT. Full variable domain (remainder filled in from reference TRBV5-5 and TRBJ1-3): DAGVTQSPTHLIKTRGQQVTLRCSPISGHKSVSWYQQVLGQGPQFIFQYYEKEERGRGNFPDRFSARQFPNYSSELNVNALLLGDSALYLCASSWKGDSSGNTIYFGEGSWLTVV.

The chain employs TRBV30 and TRBJ2-3, with 7 bases fitting TRBD2. This CDR3 region has 14 residues. V shed 5 bases, J shed 3 bases, and the junction held 8 bases outside the gene matches. Germline CDR1 and CDR2: GTSNPN and SVGIG (reference sequence). The CDR3 loop reads CAWGVGGSTDTQYF. The DNA of the CDR3 is TGTGCCTGGGGAGTTGGCGGGAGTACAGATACGCAGTATTTT.

The V call is TRBV19, the J call TRBJ1-2; unclear D gene. The V end was cut by 2 bases, the J end by 2 bases, with 12 bases between. This CDR3 spans 15 amino acids. Germline V gene data show CDR1 as LNHDA and CDR2 as SQIVND (reference sequence). Here the CDR3 reads CASSITVEGNYGYTF. In nucleotides, the CDR3 is TGTGCCAGTAGTATAACCGTCGAAGGGAACTATGGCTACACCTTC.

The chain carries TRBV29-1 and TRBJ2-4, with 12 bases fitting TRBD2. V was pared by 5 bases and J by 3 bases, with 2 bases of the junction left unmatched. There are 14 residues in the CDR3. CDR1 and CDR2 from the germline V gene are SQVTM and ANQGSEA. For the CDR3, the DNA is TGCAGCGTTTCTAGCGGGGGGGGCAAAAACATTCAGTACTTC. Translated: CSVSSGGGKNIQYF. The full variable domain, rest sourced from reference TRBV29-1 and TRBJ2-4, is SAVISQKPSRDICQRGTSLTIQCQVDSQVTMMFWYRQQPGQSLTLIATANQGSEATYESGFVIDKFPISRPNLTFSTLTVSNMSPEDSSIYLCSVSSGGGKNIQYFGAGTRLSVL.

This chain uses TRBV7-2 with TRBJ2-5; D might be TRBD2 (6 bases). V lost 5 bases and J lost 8, with 15 bases in between. This CDR3 contains 13 residues. Germline loops: CDR1 SGHTA, CDR2 FQGNSA. CDR3 loop: CASSPSAGGTQYF. In nucleotides, the CDR3 is TGTGCCAGCAGCCCCTCAGCCGGGGGAACCCAGTACTTC.

The chain joins TRBV5-8 to TRBJ2-1; maybe TRBD2 (6 bases). The CDR3 has 13 residues. The V end was cut by 3 bases, the J end by 7 bases, with 11 bases between. Germline-derived CDR1 and CDR2 are SGHTS and YDEGEE. The CDR3 region is CASSWDSRNEQFF. The DNA of the CDR3 is TGTGCCAGCAGCTGGGACTCCAGGAATGAGCAGTTCTTC. Combining the CDR3 with reference TRBV5-8 and TRBJ2-1 gives the whole variable domain EAGVTQSPTHLIKTRGQQATLRCSPISGHTSVYWYQQALGLGLQFLLWYDEGEERNRGNFPPRFSGRQFPNYSSELNVNALELEDSALYLCASSWDSRNEQFFGPGTRLTVL.

V and J are TRBV5-8 and TRBJ1-1; D is ambiguous. From germline, CDR1 is SGHTS and CDR2 YDEGEE. V was trimmed by 3 bases and J by 2 bases, leaving 14 bases between them. The CDR3 length is 15 residues. The DNA of the CDR3 is TGTGCCAGCAGCTCCAAGAACCGACCAAACACTGAAGCTTTCTTT. Its protein product is CASSSKNRPNTEAFF. Full variable domain (rest looked up from reference TRBV5-8 and TRBJ1-1): EAGVTQSPTHLIKTRGQQATLRCSPISGHTSVYWYQQALGLGLQFLLWYDEGEERNRGNFPPRFSGRQFPNYSSELNVNALELEDSALYLCASSSKNRPNTEAFFGQGTRLTVV.

This chain connects TRBV7-9 to TRBJ1-2; D not resolved. V was cut by 7 bases and J by 2 bases, with 11 bases left in between. This CDR3 has 13 residues. Germline CDR1 SEHNR, CDR2 FQNEAQ (reference sequence). The DNA of the CDR3 is TGTGCCAGCAACGGGCAGAAGAACTATGGCTACACCTTC. Protein sequence: CASNGQKNYGYTF.

The chain carries TRBV5-4 and TRBJ1-2; possible D gene TRBD1, 5 bases. Germline V gives CDR1 SGHNT, CDR2 YYREEE (reference sequence). There are 14 residues in the CDR3. V lost 0 bases and J lost 3, with 9 bases in between. DNA for the CDR3: TGTGCCAGCAGCTTGGGGGGGGAAGACTATGGCTACACCTTC. It yields the protein CASSLGGEDYGYTF. Complete variable domain (other parts from reference TRBV5-4 and TRBJ1-2): ETGVTQSPTHLIKTRGQQVTLRCSSQSGHNTVSWYQQALGQGPQFIFQYYREEENGRGNFPPRFSGLQFPNYSSELNVNALELDDSALYLCASSLGGEDYGYTFGSGTRLTVV.

J is TRBJ2-4 and V is TRBV5-8; the D gene is possibly TRBD2 (5 bases). The ends were cut back, 4 bases at V and 1 base at J, with 9 bases in the middle. This CDR3 has 14 residues. Germline CDR1 reads SGHTS; CDR2 reads YDEGEE. The CDR3: CASSPGEAKNIQYF. CDR3 coding DNA: TGTGCCAGCAGCCCCGGGGAGGCCAAAAACATTCAGTACTTC.

The genes are TRBV6-6 and TRBJ1-2, with 12 bases aligning to TRBD1. In germline, CDR1 is MNHNY, CDR2 SVGAGI (reference sequence). This CDR3 has 13 residues. J lost 8 bases, V lost 7 bases, and 5 bases had no gene match. The CDR3 coding sequence is TGTGCCAGCATTAGGGACAGGGGGCACGGCTACACCTTC. This translates into CASIRDRGHGYTF.

The chain employs TRBV9 and TRBJ1-1, with 8 bases identical to TRBD1. Looked up from germline, CDR1 is SGDLS and CDR2 is YYNGEE. This CDR3 has 15 amino acids. After removal of 2 bases from V and 2 bases from J, the junction contained 5 bases not matched to a gene. In DNA, the CDR3 is TGTGCCAGCAGCGTCAACAGGGGGGCAAACACTGAAGCTTTCTTT. It encodes CASSVNRGANTEAFF.

The DNA of the CDR3 is TGTGCCAGCAGTACCAGGGTCCTGGGCTCTGGAAACACCATATATTTT. This translates into CASSTRVLGSGNTIYF. J is TRBJ1-3 and V is TRBV11-2; TRBD1 might be the D (5 bases). Trimming took 6 bases from V and 0 from J, leaving 15 bases between them. Germline CDR1 SGHAT, CDR2 FQNNGV. CDR3 length: 16 amino acids.

V is TRBV7-9 and J is TRBJ2-5; possibly TRBD1 for D (8 bases). Germline CDR1 reads SEHNR; CDR2 reads FQNEAQ (reference sequence). This CDR3 has 15 amino acids. V was clipped by 7 bases and J by 2 bases, with 17 bases between them. The DNA of the CDR3 is TGTGCCAGCACCTCGGGGGGACAGGTACAAGAGACCCAGTACTTC. Its protein is CASTSGGQVQETQYF.

This sequence joins TRBV4-2 and TRBJ2-3; 9 nucleotides match TRBD2. Unmatched junction bases numbered 6, after V lost 0 bases and J lost 2 bases. The CDR3 is 17 residues long. Per the germline V gene, CDR1 is LGHNA and CDR2 is YNFKEQ. DNA of the CDR3: TGTGCCAGCAGCCAAGAATCGGCTAGCGGGGCCACAGATACGCAGTATTTT. Its protein product is CASSQESASGATDTQYF.